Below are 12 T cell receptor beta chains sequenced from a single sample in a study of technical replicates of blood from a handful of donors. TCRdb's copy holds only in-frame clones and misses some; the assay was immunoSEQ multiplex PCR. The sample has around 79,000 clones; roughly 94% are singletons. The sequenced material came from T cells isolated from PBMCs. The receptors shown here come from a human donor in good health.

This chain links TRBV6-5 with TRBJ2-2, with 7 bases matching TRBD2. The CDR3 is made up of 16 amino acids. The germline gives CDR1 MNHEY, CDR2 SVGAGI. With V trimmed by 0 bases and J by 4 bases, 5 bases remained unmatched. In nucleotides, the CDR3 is TGTGCCAGCAGTTACTCTGGGGGAGGGATCACCGGGGAGCTGTTTTTT. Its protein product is CASSYSGGGITGELFF.

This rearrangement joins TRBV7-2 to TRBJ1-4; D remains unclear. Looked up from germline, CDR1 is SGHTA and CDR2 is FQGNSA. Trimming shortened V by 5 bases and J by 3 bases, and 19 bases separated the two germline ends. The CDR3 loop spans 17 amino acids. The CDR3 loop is CASSPRRVGRANEKLFF. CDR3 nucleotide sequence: TGTGCCAGCAGCCCGCGGCGGGTTGGGAGAGCTAATGAAAAACTGTTTTTT.

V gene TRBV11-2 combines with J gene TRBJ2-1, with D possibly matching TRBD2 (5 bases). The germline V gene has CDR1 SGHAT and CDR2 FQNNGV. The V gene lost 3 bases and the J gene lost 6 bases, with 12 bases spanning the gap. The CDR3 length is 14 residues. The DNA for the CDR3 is TGTGCCAGCAGCTTCTTGGTCGAGGGCAATGAGCAGTTCTTC. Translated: CASSFLVEGNEQFF.

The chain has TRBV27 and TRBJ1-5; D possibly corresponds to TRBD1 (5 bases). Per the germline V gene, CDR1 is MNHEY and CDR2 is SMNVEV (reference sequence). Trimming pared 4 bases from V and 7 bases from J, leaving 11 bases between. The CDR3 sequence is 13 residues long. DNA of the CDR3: TGTGCCAGCAGTTCCGCGGGGGAACAGCCCCAGCATTTT. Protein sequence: CASSSAGEQPQHF.

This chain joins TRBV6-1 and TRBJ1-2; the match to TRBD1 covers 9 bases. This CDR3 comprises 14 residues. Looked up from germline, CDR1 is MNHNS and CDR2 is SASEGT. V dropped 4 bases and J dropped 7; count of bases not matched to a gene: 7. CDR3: CASSARGQGVGYTF. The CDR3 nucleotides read TGTGCCAGCAGTGCCCGGGGACAGGGTGTTGGCTACACCTTC.

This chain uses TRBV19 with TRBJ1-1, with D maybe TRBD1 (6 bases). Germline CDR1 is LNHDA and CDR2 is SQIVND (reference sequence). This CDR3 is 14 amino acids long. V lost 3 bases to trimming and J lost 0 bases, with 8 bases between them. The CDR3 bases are TGTGCCAGTAGTATCGGACAGATGAACACTGAAGCTTTCTTT. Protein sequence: CASSIGQMNTEAFF.

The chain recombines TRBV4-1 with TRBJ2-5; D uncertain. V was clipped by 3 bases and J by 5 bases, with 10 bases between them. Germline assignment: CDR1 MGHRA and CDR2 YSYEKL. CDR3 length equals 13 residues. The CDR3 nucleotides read TGCGCCAGCAGCCACGGCGGCGGCGAGACCCAGTACTTC. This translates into CASSHGGGETQYF.

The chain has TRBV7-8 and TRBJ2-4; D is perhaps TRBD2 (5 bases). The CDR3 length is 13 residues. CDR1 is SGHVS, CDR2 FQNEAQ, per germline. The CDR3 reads CASCGSFQNIQYF. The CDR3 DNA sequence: TGTGCAAGCTGCGGGTCATTTCAAAACATTCAGTACTTC.

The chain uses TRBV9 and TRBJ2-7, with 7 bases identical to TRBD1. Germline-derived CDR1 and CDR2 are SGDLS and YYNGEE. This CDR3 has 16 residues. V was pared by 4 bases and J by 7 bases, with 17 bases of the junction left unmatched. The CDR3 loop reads CASSSHPVGGKHEQYF. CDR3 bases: TGTGCCAGCAGCTCCCACCCCGTAGGGGGCAAGCATGAGCAGTACTTC.

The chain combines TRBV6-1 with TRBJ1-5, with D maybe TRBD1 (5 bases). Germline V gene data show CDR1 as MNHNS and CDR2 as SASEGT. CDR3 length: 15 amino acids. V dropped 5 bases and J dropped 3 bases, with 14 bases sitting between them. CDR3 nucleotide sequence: TGTGCCAGCAGTCCCGGGAGGGGAGTCAATCAGCCCCAGCATTTT. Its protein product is CASSPGRGVNQPQHF.

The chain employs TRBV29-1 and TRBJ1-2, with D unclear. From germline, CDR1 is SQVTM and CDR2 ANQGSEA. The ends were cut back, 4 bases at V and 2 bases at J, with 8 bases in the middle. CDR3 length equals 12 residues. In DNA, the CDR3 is TGCAGCGTTGTCCCACTGAACTATGGCTACACCTTC. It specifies CSVVPLNYGYTF.

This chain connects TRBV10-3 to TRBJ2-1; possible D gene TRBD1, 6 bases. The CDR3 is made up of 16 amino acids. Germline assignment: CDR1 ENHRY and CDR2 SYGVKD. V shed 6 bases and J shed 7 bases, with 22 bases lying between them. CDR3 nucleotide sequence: TGTGCCATCAGCCCGAGACAGGCCCGAGGGACAAATGAGCAGTTCTTC. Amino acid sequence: CAISPRQARGTNEQFF.